This T cell receptor (beta chain) stems from a study of shared clonotypes between healthy human individuals. Data came from immunoSEQ multiplex PCR; TCRdb stores just in-frame clones and leaves some out. The data hold about 1 million clones, with roughly 80% observed a single time. Partitioning of CD4+ cells yielded a CD45RA+ naive subset and a CD45RA-negative memory subset. This clone was picked up a small number of times. The antigen remains unidentified. The length of the CDR3 is 16 residues. The germline CDR1 and CDR2 sequences are SGHAT and FQNNGV. The V end was cut by 5 bases, the J end by 4 bases, with 18 bases between. Broader study findings: Deeper or shallower sequencing was expected to change how clonotypes are shared among donors. Roughly 4.6% of naive CD4 clonotypes were common to a few donors. Large sequencing depth failed to make sorted-subset sequencing complete, rarefaction showed.

This TCR came from a man aged 18 to 30 in good health. The genes are TRBV11-2 and TRBJ2-1, with a possible D match to TRBD2 (7 bases). What was sequenced was memory CD4+ T cells sorted from blood. Regarding subset: CD45RA-negative fraction. The CDR3 region is CASSHTQRGAYNEQFF. Written as DNA, the CDR3 is TGTGCCAGCAGCCACACCCAACGGGGGGCATACAATGAGCAGTTCTTC.